Below are 25 T cell receptor beta chains sequenced from a single sample in a study of OX40 agonist ivuxolimab in advanced cancers. Profiled with immunoSEQ multiplex PCR; TCRdb holds only in-frame clones, not every one. The sample carries over 150,000 clones, 94% recorded once. Sequences were derived from CD4+ or CD8+ T cells sorted from blood, sampled in a trial of the OX40 agonist ivuxolimab. Receptors originate from an adult with an advanced solid tumor such as melanoma, head and neck, liver or kidney cancer.

This clone came up a few times. V is TRBV6-4 and J is TRBJ2-1; D is possibly TRBD2 (5 bases). This CDR3 has 17 residues. CDR1 is MRHNA and CDR2 is SNTAGT in the germline V gene. V was clipped by 4 bases and J by 0 bases, with 16 bases between them. CDR3 DNA sequence: TGTGCCAGCAGTGTACTCAGCGGCCGGGTCTCCTACAATGAGCAGTTCTTC. This codes for CASSVLSGRVSYNEQFF.

The rearrangement uses TRBV4-3 and TRBJ1-5, with D possibly matching TRBD1 (6 bases). The CDR3 length is 14 residues. Germline assignment: CDR1 LGHNA and CDR2 YSLEER. The V end lost 3 bases, the J end lost 7 bases, and 13 bases lay between the germline ends. The CDR3 DNA follows: TGCGCCAGCAGCCAGGACACAGGGTTGCAGCCCCAGCATTTT. It translates to CASSQDTGLQPQHF.

CDR3 residues: CASSPRGSSYEQYF. DNA for the CDR3: TGTGCCAGCAGCCCAAGAGGGTCGTCCTACGAGCAGTACTTC. V is TRBV11-2 and J is TRBJ2-7; TRBD2 might be the D (5 bases). The CDR3 totals 14 residues. CDR1 SGHAT and CDR2 FQNNGV come from the germline V gene. V lost 5 bases and J lost 1, with 12 bases in between.

V gene TRBV5-8 combines with J gene TRBJ2-2; unclear D gene. Germline loops: CDR1 SGHTS, CDR2 YDEGEE. Between the trimmed V and J ends, which lost 0 bases and 2 bases, there was a span of 14 bases. The CDR3 totals 17 residues. CDR3 protein: CASSLGQRRANTGELFF. The CDR3 DNA reads TGTGCCAGCAGCTTGGGACAAAGAAGGGCCAACACCGGGGAGCTGTTTTTT.

V gene TRBV5-1 combines with J gene TRBJ2-7, with 10 bases aligning to TRBD1. Losses at the gene ends were 4 bases for V and 6 bases for J; bases not matched to a gene: 10. This CDR3 spans 15 amino acids. Germline assignment: CDR1 SGHRS and CDR2 YFSETQ. The CDR3 DNA reads TGCGCCAGCAGCACCCGGGACAGGGGTATGGGCGAGCAGTACTTC. It specifies CASSTRDRGMGEQYF.

The chain carries TRBV18 and TRBJ1-5, with a tentative D call TRBD1 (5 bases). CDR3 length equals 17 residues. Germline values: CDR1 KGHSH, CDR2 LQKENI. With 3 bases removed from V and 0 bases from J, the gap between germline ends came to 15 bases. Here the CDR3 reads CASSPTAGMDSNQPQHF. DNA of the CDR3: TGTGCCAGCTCACCCACGGCAGGGATGGATAGCAATCAGCCCCAGCATTTT.

This chain joins TRBV9 and TRBJ2-2, with D tentatively TRBD2 (5 bases). The V and J ends lost 0 bases and 2 bases respectively, with 8 bases between them. CDR3 length equals 15 residues. CDR1 and CDR2 (germline): SGDLS, YYNGEE. As DNA, the CDR3 is TGTGCCAGCAGCGTAGCGGGGTCCAACACCGGGGAGCTGTTTTTT. The encoded protein is CASSVAGSNTGELFF.

The CDR3 sequence is CASSLDRLGNTIYF. In DNA form, the CDR3 reads TGTGCCAGCAGTCTCGACAGGTTGGGAAACACCATATATTTT. V usage is TRBV6-5 and J usage is TRBJ1-3, with D possibly being TRBD1 (6 bases). Germline values: CDR1 MNHEY, CDR2 SVGAGI. The length of the CDR3 is 14 residues. Trimming cost V 5 bases and J 4 bases, with 12 bases left between them.

The V gene is TRBV2, the J gene TRBJ1-2, with D perhaps TRBD1 (5 bases). V was clipped by 7 bases and J by 7 bases, with 13 bases between them. From germline, CDR1 is SNHLY and CDR2 FYNNEI. This CDR3 region has 12 residues. This CDR3 is CASTVLRGGYTF. CDR3 sequence (DNA): TGTGCCAGCACCGTCCTAAGGGGTGGCTACACCTTC.

The rearrangement joins TRBV9 to TRBJ2-4, with TRBD2 matching 7 bases. The CDR3 sequence is 13 residues long. Germline assignment: CDR1 SGDLS and CDR2 YYNGEE. J gave up 8 bases and V 2 bases, and 4 bases lay outside the gene matches. DNA of the CDR3: TGTGCCAGCAGCGTCGGGGAGGGAGACATTCAGTACTTC. This codes for CASSVGEGDIQYF.

The CDR3 here is CAISRDPNEKLFF. CDR3 nucleotides: TGTGCCATCAGCCGGGACCCCAATGAAAAACTGTTTTTT. The chain combines TRBV10-3 with TRBJ1-4; D is perhaps TRBD1 (5 bases). Germline CDR1 is ENHRY and CDR2 is SYGVKD. With 6 bases removed from V and 5 bases from J, the gap between germline ends came to 10 bases. This CDR3 region has 13 residues.

This clone was seen once. CDR3 nucleotide sequence: TGTGCCAGCTCACCGCCGGGGGCCCACGAGCAGTACTTC. Translated: CASSPPGAHEQYF. The chain uses TRBV18 and TRBJ2-7, with D perhaps matching TRBD1 or TRBD2 (6 bases each). Germline V lookup: CDR1 KGHSH, CDR2 LQKENI. V lost 3 bases and J lost 5, with 11 bases in between. The CDR3 consists of 13 residues.

This clone was seen only a few times. This chain joins TRBV15 and TRBJ1-3; D ambiguous. This CDR3 comprises 15 residues. V was clipped by 4 bases and J by 0 bases, with 10 bases between them. Germline V lookup: CDR1 LNHNV, CDR2 YYDKDF (reference sequence). The CDR3 region is CATSNAGSSGNTIYF. In nucleotides, the CDR3 is TGTGCCACCAGCAACGCCGGGTCCTCTGGAAACACCATATATTTT. The whole variable domain, remainder taken from reference TRBV15 and TRBJ1-3, is DAMVIQNPRYQVTQFGKPVTLSCSQTLNHNVMYWYQQKSSQAPKLLFHYYDKDFNNEADTPDNFQSRRPNTSFCFLDIRSPGLGDTAMYLCATSNAGSSGNTIYFGEGSWLTVV.

This sequence joins TRBV2 and TRBJ1-6, with D possibly matching TRBD1 (6 bases). Germline lookup yields CDR1 SNHLY and CDR2 FYNNEI. This CDR3 region has 12 residues. Trimming shortened V by 7 bases and J by 13 bases, and 14 bases separated the two germline ends. CDR3: CASKRGERPLHF. DNA of the CDR3: TGTGCCAGCAAGAGGGGGGAGAGGCCCCTCCACTTT.

This CDR3 reads CASSPPGLADPREQYF. Written as DNA, the CDR3 is TGTGCCAGCTCACCACCGGGACTAGCGGATCCTCGGGAGCAGTACTTC. The chain couples TRBV18 to TRBJ2-7, with 11 bases that match TRBD2. Germline V lookup: CDR1 KGHSH, CDR2 LQKENI. This CDR3 region has 16 residues. The V segment lost 0 bases and the J segment 7 bases; nucleotides outside the gene matches: 8.

V is TRBV12-2 and J is TRBJ2-2; no check of the table's D call, TRBD2, against the DNA was made. TRBV12-2 is marked as a pseudogene. The CDR3 has 15 residues. In nucleotides, the CDR3 is TGTGCAAGTCGCCCCCCCCTAGGGAGCAACGGGGAGCTGTTTTTT. As protein: CASRPPLGSNGELFF.

The chain employs TRBV4-1 and TRBJ1-2; 7 bases fit TRBD1. Per germline, CDR1 MGHRA and CDR2 YSYEKL. Losses at the gene ends were 2 bases for V and 0 bases for J; bases not matched to a gene: 15. This CDR3 spans 19 amino acids. The CDR3, as DNA: TGCGCCAGCAGCCAAAACAGACCGGGACAGCCCAGAGCTAACTATGGCTACACCTTC. Protein sequence: CASSQNRPGQPRANYGYTF.

This chain joins TRBV27 and TRBJ2-7, with D tentatively TRBD1 or TRBD2 (5 bases each). CDR1 is MNHEY and CDR2 is SMNVEV in the germline V gene (reference sequence). The V end was cut by 3 bases, the J end by 2 bases, with 11 bases between. The CDR3 loop spans 14 amino acids. The CDR3 here is CASSFRDGPYEQYF. CDR3 sequence (DNA): TGTGCCAGCAGTTTCCGGGACGGCCCCTACGAGCAGTACTTC.

The V gene is TRBV15, the J gene TRBJ2-6; D possibly corresponds to TRBD1 (7 bases). The length of the CDR3 is 21 residues. CDR1 LNHNV and CDR2 YYDKDF come from the germline V gene (reference sequence). The V end was cut by 2 bases, the J end by 0 bases, with 23 bases between. The CDR3 nucleotides read TGTGCCACCAGCAGACCTCTCCGGGCGGGGACAGACCTCTCTGGGGCCAACGTCCTGACTTTC. This encodes CATSRPLRAGTDLSGANVLTF.

The chain uses TRBV5-1 and TRBJ2-7; no definite D call. This CDR3 comprises 13 residues. Between the trimmed V and J ends, which lost 0 bases and 6 bases, there was a span of 10 bases. Per germline, CDR1 SGHRS and CDR2 YFSETQ. The CDR3 DNA is TGCGCCAGCAGCTTGGGGCAAAAGGGCGAGCAGTACTTC. Amino acid sequence: CASSLGQKGEQYF.

V and J are TRBV4-3 and TRBJ2-2, with no clear D. Trimming shortened V by 8 bases and J by 2 bases, and 12 bases separated the two germline ends. There are 14 residues in the CDR3. The germline CDR1 and CDR2 sequences are LGHNA and YSLEER. The DNA of the CDR3 is TGCGCCAGCCGAAGTAGAAGTAACACCGGGGAGCTGTTTTTT. Translating it yields CASRSRSNTGELFF.

The chain couples TRBV5-5 to TRBJ2-3; D not certain. Trimming took off 5 bases at V and 0 bases at J, with 7 bases between the two ends. CDR1 SGHKS and CDR2 YYEKEE come from the germline V gene (reference sequence). The CDR3 is 13 residues long. The CDR3 loop is CASRWYSTDTQYF. CDR3 bases: TGTGCCAGCAGGTGGTATAGCACAGATACGCAGTATTTT.

The V call is TRBV5-5, the J call TRBJ1-2, with D hard to call. V dropped 4 bases and J dropped 4 bases, with 14 bases sitting between them. The CDR3 totals 14 residues. CDR1 SGHKS and CDR2 YYEKEE come from the germline V gene (reference sequence). The DNA of the CDR3 is TGTGCCAGCAGCCCTGGGCTGCCGGTCTATGGCTACACCTTC. Translating it yields CASSPGLPVYGYTF.

V usage is TRBV11-2 and J usage is TRBJ2-5, with TRBD1 matching over 7 bases. The CDR3 contains 17 residues. Per the germline V gene, CDR1 is SGHAT and CDR2 is FQNNGV. With 6 bases clipped from V and 2 bases from J, the junction kept 15 bases outside the gene matches. This CDR3 reads CASRLITGVVGQETQYF. CDR3 DNA sequence: TGTGCCAGCAGGCTTATTACAGGGGTTGTAGGGCAAGAGACCCAGTACTTC.

The chain employs TRBV4-3 and TRBJ1-6, with 7 bases matching TRBD1. The CDR3 spans 18 residues. Germline CDR1 is LGHNA and CDR2 is YSLEER. The V and J ends lost 6 bases and 0 bases, in that order; junction bases with no gene match: 11. This CDR3 reads CASSEGDRASSYNSPLHF. The DNA of the CDR3 is TGCGCCAGCAGTGAGGGAGACAGGGCGAGCTCCTATAATTCACCCCTCCACTTT.